This is a list of T cell receptor beta chains from one sample in a study of naive and memory T cell subsets. TCRdb called the 5' RACE reads again in MiXCR, with one record for every CDR3 protein. The table lists roughly 62,000 distinct CDR3 sequences, under 8.5% of them singletons, with 8.5% to 10% in the top ten. Receptor source: a male donor in good health. CDR3s include the opening cysteine and the closing phenylalanine or tryptophan. The D gene is left open where the match is weak. Size tells how often a clone was seen (once, few, many) or the class of an expanded clone, and some rows leave it out.

abundance,d_gene,v_gene,j_gene,CDR3nt,CDR3aa
many,-,TRBV3-1,TRBJ1-5,TGTGCCAGCAGCCTTACTTGGGGTAGCAATCAGCCCCAGCATTTT,CASSLTWGSNQPQHF
-,-,TRBV19,TRBJ1-1,TGTGCCAGTAGCACCGGACCGAGGAACACTGAAGCTTTCTTT,CASSTGPRNTEAFF
-,TRBD2,TRBV5-1,TRBJ2-1,TGCGCCAGCGCTAGCGGGCGTGCCTACAATGAGCAGTTCTTC,CASASGRAYNEQFF
-,-,TRBV19,TRBJ2-1,TGTGCCAGTAGCCCGAAGGGGTATGAGCAGTTCTTC,CASSPKGYEQFF
few,-,TRBV27,TRBJ1-4,TGTGCCAGCAGTTCCTCACTCATTCAGGCAACTAATGAAAAACTGTTTTTT,CASSSSLIQATNEKLFF
few,-,TRBV19,TRBJ1-5,TGTGCCAGTAGTATGTATGGTCAGCCCCAGCATTTT,CASSMYGQPQHF
-,TRBD1,TRBV14,TRBJ1-4,TGTGCCAGCAGCCTGGGACAGAAAAATGAAAAACTGTTTTTT,CASSLGQKNEKLFF
few,-,TRBV19,TRBJ2-1,TGTGCCAGTACCGGCGTACGGAGCAATGAGCAGTTCTTC,CASTGVRSNEQFF
many,TRBD1,TRBV12-3/TRBV12-4,TRBJ1-1,TGTGCCAGCAGTTCCGGGACAGGGCTTGCTGAAGCTTTCTTT,CASSSGTGLAEAFF
many,TRBD1,TRBV6-1,TRBJ2-1,TGTGCCAGCAGTGAAGTGTCAGGGGGCTACAATGAGCAGTTCTTC,CASSEVSGGYNEQFF
-,TRBD1,TRBV6-6,TRBJ2-7,TGTGCCAGCAGTTTGCAGGGGGCCGACGAGCAGTACTTC,CASSLQGADEQYF
-,-,TRBV7-7,TRBJ2-3,TGTGCCAGCAGCTTAGCTCCCGGGGGCTCGGATACGCAGTATTTT,CASSLAPGGSDTQYF
few,-,TRBV20-1,TRBJ1-4,TGCAGTGCTAGAGACCCGAATTGGGCAACTAATGAAAAACTGTTTTTT,CSARDPNWATNEKLFF
few,TRBD1,TRBV20-1,TRBJ2-7,TGCAGTGCTAGAGTTCCGGGACAGGGATACGAGCAGTACTTC,CSARVPGQGYEQYF
-,-,TRBV29-1,TRBJ2-5,TGCAGCGTTGATGGAGGGGAAGAGACCCAGTACTTC,CSVDGGEETQYF
many,TRBD2,TRBV29-1,TRBJ2-1,TGCAGCGTTGAAGATGCGCGGGGGGTGGCAGGGAATGAGCAGTTCTTC,CSVEDARGVAGNEQFF
many,TRBD2,TRBV7-8,TRBJ2-3,TGTGCCAGCAGCTTAAATAGCGGGAGGCCCACAGATACGCAGTATTTT,CASSLNSGRPTDTQYF
many,-,TRBV12-3/TRBV12-4,TRBJ2-6,TGTGCCAGCAGTTTACGGCCCCAGGACCCAGTGTGGACTGGGGCCAACGTCCTGACTTTC,CASSLRPQDPVWTGANVLTF
-,-,TRBV29-1,TRBJ1-1,TGCAGCGTTGACGTCGGGGGCTCGGGAGCTTTCTTT,CSVDVGGSGAFF
-,-,TRBV6-2/TRBV6-3,TRBJ2-1,TGTGCCGGAGGGGGGGGGAACGATGAGCAGTTCTTC,CAGGGGNDEQFF
few,-,TRBV19,TRBJ1-1,TGTGCCAGTACCAACCCCGGGGGGAAGAACACTGAAGCTTTCTTT,CASTNPGGKNTEAFF
few,TRBD1,TRBV20-1,TRBJ1-1,TGCAGTGCCCGAACAGCACAGGGGGCGGATGAAGCTTTCTTT,CSARTAQGADEAFF
-,TRBD1,TRBV10-3,TRBJ2-7,TGTGCCATCAGTGAATTAGGGACAGGGACCTACGAGCAGTACTTC,CAISELGTGTYEQYF
few,-,TRBV5-5,TRBJ1-1,TGTGCCAGCAGCTTGCGGGGGATGAACACTGAAGCTTTCTTT,CASSLRGMNTEAFF
many,TRBD2,TRBV5-1,TRBJ2-1,TGCGCCAGCAGCTTGGACCCTAGCGGATACAATGAGCAGTTCTTC,CASSLDPSGYNEQFF
many,-,TRBV5-6,TRBJ2-1,TGTGCCAGCAGCTTAACTCCGAGCAATGAGCAGTTCTTC,CASSLTPSNEQFF
many,-,TRBV2,TRBJ1-5,TGTGCCAGCAAGGCGGTCCTTTTGGGCAATCAGCCCCAGCATTTT,CASKAVLLGNQPQHF
few,-,TRBV10-2,TRBJ2-3,TGCGCCAGCAGTGAGCCGACCACAGATACGCAGTATTTT,CASSEPTTDTQYF
many,-,TRBV10-2,TRBJ2-7,TGCGCCAGCGGTACAGGGCCCATCTACGAGCAGTACTTC,CASGTGPIYEQYF
many,-,TRBV9,TRBJ2-5,TGTGCCAGCAGCGCATGGACTTCCGGACAAGAGACCCAGTACTTC,CASSAWTSGQETQYF
-,TRBD2,TRBV19,TRBJ2-2,TGTGCCGCTAGCGGGTGGGGCGGGGAGCTGTTTTTT,CAASGWGGELFF
many,-,TRBV29-1,TRBJ1-5,TGCAGCGTTGAATCCGGACGGGATCAGCCCCAGCATTTT,CSVESGRDQPQHF
-,-,TRBV5-1,TRBJ2-3,TGCGCCAGCAGCTTGGGGGGCAGTTCGGATACGCAGTATTTT,CASSLGGSSDTQYF
-,TRBD2,TRBV5-1,TRBJ2-3,TGCGCCAGCAGCAGGACTAGCGACGACGAAGATACGCAGTATTTT,CASSRTSDDEDTQYF
-,-,TRBV10-1,TRBJ2-5,TGCGCCAGCAGTGAAAGGGTCGGGGAGACCCAGTACTTC,CASSERVGETQYF
few,-,TRBV3-1,TRBJ1-5,TGTGCCAGCAGCCAAGCTATGGGGAGCAATCAGCCCCAGCATTTT,CASSQAMGSNQPQHF
-,-,TRBV4-1,TRBJ1-1,TGCGCCAGCAGCCAAGATATTGCTCATGGGGTGAACACTGAAGCTTTCTTT,CASSQDIAHGVNTEAFF
many,TRBD2,TRBV10-2,TRBJ2-7,TGCGCCAGCAGTGATGGGACTAGCGGTTCCAGGGGGCAGTACTTC,CASSDGTSGSRGQYF
few,-,TRBV29-1,TRBJ2-2,TGCAGCGTCCCTGGGGGCAGGGAACACACCGGGGAGCTGTTTTTT,CSVPGGREHTGELFF
many,TRBD2,TRBV20-1,TRBJ2-5,TGCAGTGCTAGAGCCCTAGCGGGAGTGTATGAGACCCAGTACTTC,CSARALAGVYETQYF
-,-,TRBV12-3/TRBV12-4,TRBJ1-2,TGTGCCAGCACCTCCCTTGGTGCGGGGGCAGACCTAACCTATGGCTACACCTTC,CASTSLGAGADLTYGYTF
many,TRBD2,TRBV29-1,TRBJ2-7,TGCAGCGTTGAGGGTGGACTAGCGGGAGGAAACGAGCAGTACTTC,CSVEGGLAGGNEQYF
few,-,TRBV27,TRBJ2-1,TGTGCCAGCAGCCTGGGCGTAAAGGGGAACAATGAGCAGTTCTTC,CASSLGVKGNNEQFF
few,-,TRBV11-2,TRBJ1-1,TGTGCCAGCAGCTTAGACAGCCTGAACACTGAAGCTTTCTTT,CASSLDSLNTEAFF
-,TRBD1,TRBV20-1,TRBJ1-1,TGCAGTGCGGACTACAGGGGGAGGAACACTGAAGCTTTCTTT,CSADYRGRNTEAFF
few,-,TRBV7-2,TRBJ2-3,TGTGCCAGCGAAGATAGGAGGGCGGCAGATACGCAGTATTTT,CASEDRRAADTQYF
many,-,TRBV7-2,TRBJ2-7,TGTGCCAGCAGCTTAGAGGGGGGTGCCTACGAGCAGTACTTC,CASSLEGGAYEQYF
-,TRBD2,TRBV30,TRBJ2-4,TGTGCCTGGAGTGTGGGCGGGAGTACCATTCAGTACTTC,CAWSVGGSTIQYF
-,-,TRBV19,TRBJ2-3,TGTGCCAGTAGTATCCAGACAGATACGCAGTATTTT,CASSIQTDTQYF
-,TRBD2,TRBV18,TRBJ2-2,TGTGCCAGCTCACCACCTCTAGCGGGACCAAACACCGGGGAGCTGTTTTTT,CASSPPLAGPNTGELFF
-,-,TRBV5-1,TRBJ2-6,TGCGCCAGCAGCTTGGCGGGGTTGTCTGGGGCCAACGTCCTGACTTTC,CASSLAGLSGANVLTF
few,TRBD1,TRBV10-3,TRBJ1-1,TGTGCCATCAGTGAGTCGGACAGGGGGACTGAAGCTTTCTTT,CAISESDRGTEAFF
few,-,TRBV19,TRBJ2-7,TGTGCCAGTAGTACGGCTAGTCCCCTCTACGAGCAGTACTTC,CASSTASPLYEQYF
many,-,TRBV7-9,TRBJ1-5,TGTGCCAGCAGCTTCGACATAGGTAATCAGCCCCAGCATTTT,CASSFDIGNQPQHF